These T cell receptor beta chains were read from a single sample in a study of T cell repertoires in cytomegalovirus infection. TCRdb analysed the reads with MiXCR anew, one entry per CDR3 protein. Here the sample spans about 160,000 distinct CDR3 sequences, roughly 21% being singletons. The antigens of these receptors remain unknown. This specimen was CD8+ T cells from cultured PBMCs, taken from culture after CMV antigen stimulation. These receptors came from a human donor in good health (CMV status not recorded). Some clones in this sample may be carry-over from other donors' samples. CDR3s include the opening cysteine and the closing phenylalanine or tryptophan. D genes are given only for firm matches. The size of a clone is reported for some rows only, either as once, few or many, or as a class for expanded clones.

CDR3nt: TGTGCCAGCACCTCAGGGGGACTAGCGGGGGATGTGGAGTATTTT
CDR3aa: CASTSGGLAGDVEYF
d_gene: TRBD2
j_gene: TRBJ2-3
v_gene: TRBV7-6
abundance: few

CDR3nt: TGTGCCAGCAGCGCCGGGACCGAGGGGAGAGCTTTCTTT
CDR3aa: CASSAGTEGRAFF
d_gene: -
j_gene: TRBJ1-1
v_gene: TRBV9
abundance: -

CDR3nt: TGTGCCAGCAGCATCGGACAGGGTTTTATTGATGAGCAGTTCTTC
CDR3aa: CASSIGQGFIDEQFF
d_gene: TRBD1
j_gene: TRBJ2-1
v_gene: TRBV7-9
abundance: few

CDR3nt: TGTGCCAGCAGCTTTAATTCGGGACCTAACACTGAAGCTTTCTTT
CDR3aa: CASSFNSGPNTEAFF
d_gene: -
j_gene: TRBJ1-1
v_gene: TRBV11-2
abundance: few

CDR3nt: TGTGCCAGCAGCCAGAGGGGACAGTCAATATACGAGCAGTACTTC
CDR3aa: CASSQRGQSIYEQYF
d_gene: TRBD1
j_gene: TRBJ2-7
v_gene: TRBV7-8
abundance: -

CDR3nt: TGTGCCAGCTATGGAACCTATGGCTACACCTTC
CDR3aa: CASYGTYGYTF
d_gene: -
j_gene: TRBJ1-2
v_gene: TRBV27
abundance: few

CDR3nt: TGTGCCAGCAGTTTGTCTACTAGCGGGGGGCTGGAGCAGTACTTC
CDR3aa: CASSLSTSGGLEQYF
d_gene: TRBD2
j_gene: TRBJ2-7
v_gene: TRBV27
abundance: few

CDR3nt: TGTGCCAGCACCCAACTGTCCGGCCCTGAAGCTTTCTTT
CDR3aa: CASTQLSGPEAFF
d_gene: -
j_gene: TRBJ1-1
v_gene: TRBV7-6
abundance: few

CDR3nt: TGTGCCAGCAGCGTAGCCGGGACAGCCTCCTACGAGCAGTACTTC
CDR3aa: CASSVAGTASYEQYF
d_gene: TRBD1
j_gene: TRBJ2-7
v_gene: TRBV9
abundance: -

CDR3nt: TGTGCCAGCAGTGATCGACTAGGACTAGCGGGGGGGCTTACAGATACGCAGTATTTT
CDR3aa: CASSDRLGLAGGLTDTQYF
d_gene: TRBD2
j_gene: TRBJ2-3
v_gene: TRBV12-3/TRBV12-4
abundance: -

CDR3nt: TGTGCCAGCAGGCCTCACGACACTACCTCCTACAATGAGCAGTTCTTC
CDR3aa: CASRPHDTTSYNEQFF
d_gene: -
j_gene: TRBJ2-1
v_gene: TRBV6-2/TRBV6-3
abundance: few

CDR3nt: TGTGCCAGCAGCTTAGAGGGGTCCGGGCCGTACGAGCAGTACTTC
CDR3aa: CASSLEGSGPYEQYF
d_gene: -
j_gene: TRBJ2-7
v_gene: TRBV7-6
abundance: -

CDR3nt: TGTGCCAGCAGTTACACAGGGGCAGGGCATCAGCCCCAGCATTTT
CDR3aa: CASSYTGAGHQPQHF
d_gene: TRBD1
j_gene: TRBJ1-5
v_gene: TRBV6-2/TRBV6-3
abundance: -

CDR3nt: TGCGCCAGCAGCCAAGAGTTCAGCGGGGGGGCCAGTCCGATCGGCCACGAGCAGTACTTC
CDR3aa: CASSQEFSGGASPIGHEQYF
d_gene: TRBD2
j_gene: TRBJ2-7
v_gene: TRBV4-1
abundance: -

CDR3nt: TGTGCCAGCAGCAGGGGTCCAGGACCCTCTCGGGACGAGCAGTACTTC
CDR3aa: CASSRGPGPSRDEQYF
d_gene: -
j_gene: TRBJ2-7
v_gene: TRBV14
abundance: many

CDR3nt: TGTGCCAGCAGCCAAGGGACCGGAGCCTATGATACGCAGTATTTT
CDR3aa: CASSQGTGAYDTQYF
d_gene: -
j_gene: TRBJ2-3
v_gene: TRBV14
abundance: -

CDR3nt: TGTGCCAGCAGTTACTTAGGGGAGAACTATGGCTACACCTTC
CDR3aa: CASSYLGENYGYTF
d_gene: -
j_gene: TRBJ1-2
v_gene: TRBV6-5
abundance: few

CDR3nt: TGTGCTTTAGCGGGCCCCACAGATACGCAGTATTTT
CDR3aa: CALAGPTDTQYF
d_gene: TRBD2
j_gene: TRBJ2-3
v_gene: TRBV12-3/TRBV12-4
abundance: few

CDR3nt: TGTGCCAGCAGAGATACTCGGGGATGGGGGACTGAAGCTTTCTTT
CDR3aa: CASRDTRGWGTEAFF
d_gene: -
j_gene: TRBJ1-1
v_gene: TRBV7-2
abundance: few

CDR3nt: TGTGCCAGCAGCTTAGTTGGCGGGGTAATCACCGAGCAGTACTTC
CDR3aa: CASSLVGGVITEQYF
d_gene: -
j_gene: TRBJ2-7
v_gene: TRBV7-2
abundance: -

CDR3nt: TGTGCCAGCAGTGAAACTTCACCCCTCCACTTT
CDR3aa: CASSETSPLHF
d_gene: -
j_gene: TRBJ1-6
v_gene: TRBV6-1
abundance: -

CDR3nt: TGTGCCAGCAGCGAGGACCTAAGCTCCTATAATTCACCCCTCCACTTT
CDR3aa: CASSEDLSSYNSPLHF
d_gene: -
j_gene: TRBJ1-6
v_gene: TRBV7-2
abundance: few

CDR3nt: TGTGCCAGCAGCTCCAACGAGCGATACTATGGCTACACCTTC
CDR3aa: CASSSNERYYGYTF
d_gene: -
j_gene: TRBJ1-2
v_gene: TRBV7-9
abundance: -

CDR3nt: TGTGCCAGCAGCCCACTCCCGGCGGGAACAGGGGAGCCGTCTTATACCGGGGAGCTGTTTTTT
CDR3aa: CASSPLPAGTGEPSYTGELFF
d_gene: -
j_gene: TRBJ2-2
v_gene: TRBV11-1
abundance: -

CDR3nt: TGTGCCAGCAGCCAAGGTAGCGGGGGGGAACAGTTCTTC
CDR3aa: CASSQGSGGEQFF
d_gene: TRBD2
j_gene: TRBJ2-1
v_gene: TRBV3-1
abundance: few

CDR3nt: TGTGCCAGCAGCTTAGCCGGACAGGCCCTCCAAGAGACCCAGTACTTC
CDR3aa: CASSLAGQALQETQYF
d_gene: TRBD1
j_gene: TRBJ2-5
v_gene: TRBV11-2
abundance: -

CDR3nt: TGTGCCTACCCCCTCAGGGGGAACACTGAAGCTTTCTTT
CDR3aa: CAYPLRGNTEAFF
d_gene: -
j_gene: TRBJ1-1
v_gene: TRBV2
abundance: -

CDR3nt: TGTGCCAGCAGTGAATTTGAGGCTGGGGCCAACGTCCTGACTTTC
CDR3aa: CASSEFEAGANVLTF
d_gene: -
j_gene: TRBJ2-6
v_gene: TRBV6-1
abundance: -

CDR3nt: TGTGCCAGCAGTCCCGCCCCGGGTTCTAATGAGCAGTTCTTC
CDR3aa: CASSPAPGSNEQFF
d_gene: -
j_gene: TRBJ2-1
v_gene: TRBV28
abundance: -

CDR3nt: TGTGCCAGCAGCCCTCGGGACAACTATGGCTACACCTTC
CDR3aa: CASSPRDNYGYTF
d_gene: -
j_gene: TRBJ1-2
v_gene: TRBV5-5
abundance: many

CDR3nt: TGTGCCAGCAAGGATGGGGGGCGACTGGCTGAAGCTTTCTTT
CDR3aa: CASKDGGRLAEAFF
d_gene: -
j_gene: TRBJ1-1
v_gene: TRBV6-1
abundance: -

CDR3nt: TGTGCCAGCAGCTTGACAGGGGTTAGCAATCAGCCCCAGCATTTT
CDR3aa: CASSLTGVSNQPQHF
d_gene: TRBD1
j_gene: TRBJ1-5
v_gene: TRBV7-2
abundance: few

CDR3nt: TGTGCCAGCAGCTTAGTGACCCCCCCTCGGACATCTTACGAGCAGTACTTC
CDR3aa: CASSLVTPPRTSYEQYF
d_gene: -
j_gene: TRBJ2-7
v_gene: TRBV7-2
abundance: many

CDR3nt: TGTGCCAGCAGCCAGCAAGGGGCGGATGAGCAGTTCTTC
CDR3aa: CASSQQGADEQFF
d_gene: -
j_gene: TRBJ2-1
v_gene: TRBV3-1
abundance: -

CDR3nt: TGTGCCAGCAGTTTGGAGGCCCAGAGGGAAAAACTGTTTTTT
CDR3aa: CASSLEAQREKLFF
d_gene: -
j_gene: TRBJ1-4
v_gene: TRBV12-3/TRBV12-4
abundance: -

CDR3nt: TGCGCCAGCAGCGGGGCAATGGGTCAGCCCCAGCATTTT
CDR3aa: CASSGAMGQPQHF
d_gene: -
j_gene: TRBJ1-5
v_gene: TRBV4-3
abundance: few

CDR3nt: TGTGCCAGCAGCACTCCAAGGGGACAGGACTATGGCTACACCTTC
CDR3aa: CASSTPRGQDYGYTF
d_gene: TRBD1
j_gene: TRBJ1-2
v_gene: TRBV7-9
abundance: -

CDR3nt: TGTGCCAGCAGTCTCCGAGACACCGGGGAGCTGTTTTTT
CDR3aa: CASSLRDTGELFF
d_gene: -
j_gene: TRBJ2-2
v_gene: TRBV12-3/TRBV12-4
abundance: few

CDR3nt: TGTGCCAGCAGTATCCACTTATCCGGGCAGGGGGGGTACGAGCAGTACTTC
CDR3aa: CASSIHLSGQGGYEQYF
d_gene: -
j_gene: TRBJ2-7
v_gene: TRBV28
abundance: few

CDR3nt: TGCGCCAGCAGCCGAGGGGACAGCCAAGAGACCCAGTACTTC
CDR3aa: CASSRGDSQETQYF
d_gene: TRBD1
j_gene: TRBJ2-5
v_gene: TRBV4-1
abundance: -

CDR3nt: TGTGCCAGCAGCTTAAGAGGGACAGGGGCCTTCGAGCAGTACTTC
CDR3aa: CASSLRGTGAFEQYF
d_gene: TRBD1
j_gene: TRBJ2-7
v_gene: TRBV7-3
abundance: -

CDR3nt: TGTGCCAGCAGCGATAAAGGGGACAGCGGGTCGGTGGAGCAGTACTTC
CDR3aa: CASSDKGDSGSVEQYF
d_gene: -
j_gene: TRBJ2-7
v_gene: TRBV9
abundance: -